One sample yielded the 8 T cell receptor beta chains listed below, sequenced in a study of T cells in Graves' hyperthyroidism and ophthalmopathy. Amplification targeted TCR beta CDR3 regions from RNA transcripts. The study used the HTBI primer set for a first-round RT-PCR of the TCR CDR3. One entry per CDR3 protein results from TCRdb running MiXCR on the multiplex PCR reads. The table shows hundreds of thousands of distinct CDR3 sequences, with 12% to 15% occurring only once. Material for sequencing was blood. The receptors originated from a woman in her late teens or twenties with Graves' hyperthyroidism.

The genes are TRBV10-3 and TRBJ2-2, with D possibly being TRBD2 (6 bases). The CDR3 sequence is 13 residues long. Germline V gene lookup returns CDR1 ENHRY and CDR2 SYGVKD. V was pared by 4 bases and J by 5 bases, with 8 bases between. CDR3 sequence reads: CAISGGETGELFF. In nucleotides, the CDR3 is TGTGCCATCAGTGGGGGGGAAACCGGGGAGCTGTTTTTT.

This clonotype was counted many times. J is TRBJ2-1 and V is TRBV11-2, with 10 nucleotides matching TRBD2. Trimming at V came to 2 bases and at J to 12 bases, leaving 10 bases not matched to a gene. The length of the CDR3 is 15 residues. Germline CDR1 reads SGHAT; CDR2 reads FQNNGV. In DNA form, the CDR3 reads TGTGCCAGCAGCTTATCCTCCGGGACTAGCGAATGGCAGTTCTTC. Protein sequence: CASSLSSGTSEWQFF.

This chain joins TRBV15 and TRBJ1-6, with 9 bases aligning to TRBD1. Unmatched junction bases numbered 10, after V lost 4 bases and J lost 9 bases. The CDR3 consists of 16 residues. The germline V gene encodes CDR1 LNHNV and CDR2 YYDKDF (reference sequence). CDR3 residues: CATSIPGTGHRSPLHF. DNA for the CDR3: TGTGCCACCAGCATACCCGGGACAGGGCATCGTTCACCCCTCCACTTT.

V gene TRBV18 combines with J gene TRBJ1-2, with no clear D. Germline-derived CDR1 and CDR2 are KGHSH and LQKENI. The CDR3 runs 14 residues. V was shortened by 3 bases and J by 6 bases, with 14 bases between the two germline ends. The CDR3 nucleotides read TGTGCCAGCTCACCTGTCGAGGGATACCATGGCTACACCTTC. Its translation is CASSPVEGYHGYTF.

This clonotype was seen many times. J is TRBJ1-1 and V is TRBV15; D unresolved. The CDR3 extends over 14 amino acids. The V end was cut by 5 bases, the J end by 5 bases, with 15 bases between. Germline V CDR1 and CDR2: LNHNV, YYDKDF (reference sequence). The CDR3 nucleotides read TGTGCCACCAGCTCGGTTTTGGGTGTAACTGAAGCTTTCTTT. It codes for CATSSVLGVTEAFF. The full variable domain, rest sourced from reference TRBV15 and TRBJ1-1, is DAMVIQNPRYQVTQFGKPVTLSCSQTLNHNVMYWYQQKSSQAPKLLFHYYDKDFNNEADTPDNFQSRRPNTSFCFLDIRSPGLGDTAMYLCATSSVLGVTEAFFGQGTRLTVV.

This clonotype occurred many times. The rearrangement joins TRBV7-9 to TRBJ2-7; TRBD1 agrees at 9 bases. Germline V CDR1 and CDR2: SEHNR, FQNEAQ (reference sequence). The CDR3 sequence is 15 residues long. J was trimmed by 3 bases and V by 1 base; bases with no gene match: 4. The CDR3 DNA reads TGTGCCAGCAGCTTAGGGACAGGGGTCAACTACGAGCAGTACTTC. Its protein is CASSLGTGVNYEQYF.

This clonotype was recorded many times. V gene TRBV20-1 combines with J gene TRBJ2-1; D not certain. The CDR3 covers 14 residues. V gave up 3 bases and J gave up 4 bases, with 13 bases separating them. The V gene's germline CDR1 is DFQATT and CDR2 SNEGSKA (reference sequence). The DNA of the CDR3 is TGCAGTGCTAGGGATCTCCAGGCATACAATGAGCAGTTCTTC. Its translation: CSARDLQAYNEQFF.

This clonotype was detected ten times or more. This chain connects TRBV6-2 or TRBV6-3 to TRBJ1-5; tentative D call: TRBD1 (6 bases). V was pared by 7 bases and J by 9 bases, with 25 bases between. CDR1 MNHEY and CDR2 SVGEGT come from the germline V gene. The CDR3 has 16 residues. CDR3 sequence reads: CASTRGAGALAWPQHF. CDR3 nucleotide sequence: TGTGCCAGCACACGGGGGGCAGGGGCCCTGGCTTGGCCCCAGCATTTT.